This is a list of T cell receptor beta chains from one sample in a study of CD8+CD57+ T cells in acquired aplastic anemia. TCRdb used MiXCR to reprocess the reads, holding one entry per CDR3 protein. The sample contains about 160,000 distinct CDR3 sequences, 40% to 55% of which appear only once. Material for sequencing was sorted CD4+, CD8+, or CD8+CD57+ T cells (not recorded which) from PBMCs. These receptors were collected from a human donor with aplastic anemia. The CDR3 runs from the conserved cysteine through the conserved F or W. A D gene is named only where the DNA matches it firmly. Expanded clones get a size class; other rows say once, few or many, or leave the size out.

>TRBJ2-3|TRBD1|TRBV7-3|-
TGTGCCAGCAGCCTGGACAGGGCAGATACGCAGTATTTT
CASSLDRADTQYF
>TRBJ2-5|-|TRBV7-8|-
TGTGCCAGCAGCTTCACTTTCCAAGAGACCCAGTACTTC
CASSFTFQETQYF
>TRBJ2-6|TRBD1|TRBV9|many
TGTGCTACCACGAGGGAGGGACAGGGCTCTGGGGCCAACGTCCTGACTTTC
CATTREGQGSGANVLTF
>TRBJ2-1|TRBD1|TRBV10-3|-
TGTGCCATCAGCACCGGGACAGTACCTAATGAGCAGTTCTTC
CAISTGTVPNEQFF
>TRBJ2-7|-|TRBV28|many
TGTGCCAGCACCGGGGCATCCTACGAGCAGTACTTC
CASTGASYEQYF
>TRBJ2-7|-|TRBV10-1|-
TGCGCCAGCAGTCTTTACAGGGTCCACGAGCAGTACTTC
CASSLYRVHEQYF
>TRBJ2-5|-|TRBV28|many
TGTGCCAGCAGTTTGACCGGGCTCCAGACCCAGTACTTC
CASSLTGLQTQYF
>TRBJ1-4|-|TRBV30|-
TGTGCCTGGAGTGTAACACAGACAACTAATGAAAAACTGTTTTTT
CAWSVTQTTNEKLFF
>TRBJ2-3|-|TRBV20-1|many
TGCAGTGCTAGAGATACGGGCGGGACCTCCTTACGGGGAGATACGCAGTATTTT
CSARDTGGTSLRGDTQYF
>TRBJ2-7|TRBD1|TRBV7-9|-
TGTGCCAGCAGCGCCAACAGGGGAGAGCAGTACTTC
CASSANRGEQYF
>TRBJ1-1|TRBD1|TRBV15|-
TGTGCCACCAGCAGAGATGGTTCCATAAAGGGCGACAGGGGGAGCACTGATGCTTTCTTT
CATSRDGSIKGDRGSTDAFF
>TRBJ2-5|TRBD2|TRBV24-1|many
TGTGCCACCAGTGATCCCCTCGGGGGGATTCAAGAGACCCAGTACTTC
CATSDPLGGIQETQYF
>TRBJ1-5|-|TRBV15|few
TGTGCCACCAGCAGAGTGGTTGGGGCTTTTAGCAATCAGCCCCAGCATTTT
CATSRVVGAFSNQPQHF
>TRBJ2-7|TRBD2|TRBV2|few
TGTGCCAGCAGACCGGGACTAGGGGCCTACGAGCAGTACTTC
CASRPGLGAYEQYF
>TRBJ1-1|-|TRBV27|-
TGTGCCAGCAGTTTAGGTCTCATGAACACTGAAGCTTTCTTT
CASSLGLMNTEAFF
>TRBJ2-7|TRBD1|TRBV19|-
TGTGCCAGTAGTATAAGTACCGGGACAGGCGTCGAGCAGTACTTC
CASSISTGTGVEQYF
>TRBJ1-6|-|TRBV6-1|-
TGTGCCAGCACCTCGGGGCAGGGGATTTCACCCCTCCACTTT
CASTSGQGISPLHF
>TRBJ1-5|-|TRBV28|-
TGTGCCAGCAGTTCACCAGGGACGGGAGGTCAGCCCCAGCATTTT
CASSSPGTGGQPQHF
>TRBJ1-1|TRBD1|TRBV15|few
TGTGCCATCCGACAGGGGGCTTTTGGTGAAGCTTTCTTT
CAIRQGAFGEAFF
>TRBJ1-4|-|TRBV7-8|-
TGTGCCAGCAGCCCCCAGGGGAACACTGAAAAACTGTTTTTT
CASSPQGNTEKLFF
>TRBJ2-5|TRBD1|TRBV7-6|-
TGTGCCAAGATAGACAGGGGAGGGACCCAGTACTTC
CAKIDRGGTQYF
>TRBJ1-1|-|TRBV19|-
TGTGCCAGCAGCTTGGATGGATACGCTGAAGCTTTCTTT
CASSLDGYAEAFF
>TRBJ2-7|-|TRBV7-2|-
TGTGCTAGGCATCCGGGACCAATTAGGTACGAGCAGTACTTC
CARHPGPIRYEQYF
>TRBJ2-7|-|TRBV3-1|few
TGTGCCTGCAGCCCTGGGAGGGAGCAGTACTTC
CACSPGREQYF
>TRBJ2-1|-|TRBV29-1|-
TGCAGCGTTAGTCGGGCCGACAATGAGCGGTCCTTC
CSVSRADNERSF
>TRBJ1-2|-|TRBV20-1|many
TGCAGTGCTAGTCTGGCGGAAACTAGCTACACCTTC
CSASLAETSYTF
>TRBJ2-2|TRBD1|TRBV10-3|once
TGTGCCATCAGTGACCTGGGACAGCCTGTCACCGGGGAGCTGTTTTTT
CAISDLGQPVTGELFF
>TRBJ2-5|TRBD2|TRBV20-1|many
TGCAGTGCTAGTGTGGGGGGACTAGCGGGAGGTGAGACCCAGTACTTC
CSASVGGLAGGETQYF
>TRBJ2-1|TRBD2|TRBV2|-
TGTGCCAGCAACCGACCTAGCGGGACATACAATGAGCAGTTCTTC
CASNRPSGTYNEQFF
>TRBJ1-1|-|TRBV9|-
TGTGCCAGCAGCGTAGCCCAGAACACTGAAGCTTTCTTT
CASSVAQNTEAFF
>TRBJ2-3|-|TRBV20-1|many
TGCAGTGCTCCCGATAGCGGAGAGCTGGATACGCAGTATTTT
CSAPDSGELDTQYF
>TRBJ2-5|-|TRBV10-2|-
TGCGCCAGCAGTGATCTCGGAAACCAAGAGACCCAGTACTTC
CASSDLGNQETQYF
>TRBJ2-7|-|TRBV2|many
TGTGCCAGCAGTGACACTGTTGAGGGACATCAAGAGCAGTACTTC
CASSDTVEGHQEQYF
>TRBJ1-1|-|TRBV7-9|many
TGTGCCAGCAGTATCGGGGAGAACACTGAAGCTTTCTTT
CASSIGENTEAFF
>TRBJ1-1|TRBD1|TRBV6-1|many
TGTGCCAGCAGACCGTCCGGGACAGGCTCTGAAGCTTTCTTT
CASRPSGTGSEAFF
>TRBJ2-7|-|TRBV5-6|many
TGTGCCAGCAGCCCTGGGGGAAGAGGGTACGAGCAGTACTTC
CASSPGGRGYEQYF
>TRBJ1-1|-|TRBV9|many
TGTGCCAGCAGCGTAGAAGGGGGAGGGCTCTCTGAAGCTTTCTTT
CASSVEGGGLSEAFF
>TRBJ2-1|TRBD2|TRBV5-1|many
TGCGCCAGCAGCTTGGGTCCCGGGGGGACGGGGAATGAGCAGTTCTTC
CASSLGPGGTGNEQFF
>TRBJ2-3|-|TRBV30|few
TGTGCCTGGAGTGTACTGACCGGAGATACGCAGTATTTT
CAWSVLTGDTQYF
>TRBJ2-7|TRBD1|TRBV24-1|-
TGTGCCACCAGTGATTCGGAGACAGGGTGGTACGAGCAGTACTTC
CATSDSETGWYEQYF
>TRBJ2-1|-|TRBV20-1|many
TGCAGTGCCCACTCAGAGTCCTACAATGAGCAGTTCTTC
CSAHSESYNEQFF
>TRBJ2-1|-|TRBV11-1|once
TGTGCCAGCAGCTTAGGGCTTGGCGGGGAAGGTGAGCAGTTCTTC
CASSLGLGGEGEQFF
>TRBJ2-1|-|TRBV6-1|many
TGTGCCAGCAGTCCTATTGCTGAGCAGTTCTTC
CASSPIAEQFF
>TRBJ2-7|TRBD1|TRBV20-1|-
TGCAGTGCCTCCGGGACAGGGAGCTCCTACGAGCAGTACTTC
CSASGTGSSYEQYF
>TRBJ1-2|TRBD1|TRBV20-1|many
TGCAGTGCTCCTCATACAGGGGATGATGGCTACACCTTC
CSAPHTGDDGYTF
>TRBJ2-3|-|TRBV24-1|many
TGTGCCACCAGTGACGAATTGGACACGCGGTATACGCAGTATTTT
CATSDELDTRYTQYF
>TRBJ2-5|TRBD1|TRBV24-1|once
TGTGCCACCAGTGATGGCGGACAGGGGGCTTTAGAGACCCAGTACTTC
CATSDGGQGALETQYF
>TRBJ1-1|-|TRBV11-1|many
TGTGCCAGCAGCTTAGCGACGACAACCAAGAACACTGAAGCTTTCTTT
CASSLATTTKNTEAFF
>TRBJ1-6|-|TRBV20-1|few
TGCAGTGCTAGTTCTAGCCGGGACAATTCACCCCTCCACTTT
CSASSSRDNSPLHF
>TRBJ2-7|-|TRBV5-4|many
TGTGCCAGCAGCCTGGGGGGCAGCGGAGGAGACGAGCAGTACTTC
CASSLGGSGGDEQYF
>TRBJ2-1|-|TRBV9|-
TGTGCCAGCAGCGTAGGGACACTGGGGATCAATGAGCAGTTCTTC
CASSVGTLGINEQFF
>TRBJ2-3|-|TRBV2|many
TGTGCCAGCAGAGCTAGCGAGGGCACAGATACGCAGTATTTT
CASRASEGTDTQYF
>TRBJ2-1|-|TRBV11-2|-
TGTGCCAGCAGTCTCCCAGAGAGGATGAACAATGAGCAGTTCTTC
CASSLPERMNNEQFF
>TRBJ1-2|TRBD1|TRBV7-9|-
TGTGCCAGCAGCTTAGGGGAGGGGGCGAATGGCTACACCTTC
CASSLGEGANGYTF
>TRBJ1-6|-|TRBV14|-
TGTGCCAGCAGCCAAGTAGGCGCCCGCGGATCACCCCTCCACTTT
CASSQVGARGSPLHF
>TRBJ2-7|TRBD2|TRBV20-1|many
TGCAGTGCTAGAGATTCTAGCGGTTACGAGCAGTACTTC
CSARDSSGYEQYF
>TRBJ1-6|-|TRBV12-3/TRBV12-4|-
TGTGCCAGCAGCCCTTTGGACAGCTATAATTCACCCCTCCACTTT
CASSPLDSYNSPLHF